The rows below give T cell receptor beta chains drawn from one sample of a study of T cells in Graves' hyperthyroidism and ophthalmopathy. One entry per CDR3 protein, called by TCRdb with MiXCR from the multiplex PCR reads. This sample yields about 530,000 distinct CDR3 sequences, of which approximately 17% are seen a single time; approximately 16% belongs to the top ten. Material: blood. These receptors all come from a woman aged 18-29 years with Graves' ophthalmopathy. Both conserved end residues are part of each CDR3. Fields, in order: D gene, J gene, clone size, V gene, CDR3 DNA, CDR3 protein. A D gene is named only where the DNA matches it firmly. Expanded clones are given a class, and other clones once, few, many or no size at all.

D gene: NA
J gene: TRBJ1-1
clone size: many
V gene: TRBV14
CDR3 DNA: TGTGCCAGCAGCCAAGTGGAGGGCACTGAAGCTTTCTTT
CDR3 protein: CASSQVEGTEAFF

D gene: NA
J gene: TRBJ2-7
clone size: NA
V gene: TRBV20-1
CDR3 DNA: TGCAGTGCTAGAGATGAGGACCGCTCCTACGAGCAGTACTTC
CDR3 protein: CSARDEDRSYEQYF

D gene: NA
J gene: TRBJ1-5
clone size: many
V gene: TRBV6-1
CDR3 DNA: TGTGCCAGCAGGGCCCCCAACGGTCAGCCCCAGCATTTT
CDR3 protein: CASRAPNGQPQHF

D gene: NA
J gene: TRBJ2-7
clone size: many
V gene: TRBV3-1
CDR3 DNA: TGTGCCAGCAGCCAAGATTTCCGCCACAGCTACGAGCAGTACTTC
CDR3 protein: CASSQDFRHSYEQYF

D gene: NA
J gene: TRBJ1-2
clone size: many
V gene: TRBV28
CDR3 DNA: TGTGCCAGCAGTTTGAAGATAAAAAACTTATATGGCTACACCTTC
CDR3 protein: CASSLKIKNLYGYTF

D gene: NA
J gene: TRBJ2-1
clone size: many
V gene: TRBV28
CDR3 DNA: TGTGCCAGCACCCCACCGCTCTACAATGAGCAGTTCTTC
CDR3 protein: CASTPPLYNEQFF

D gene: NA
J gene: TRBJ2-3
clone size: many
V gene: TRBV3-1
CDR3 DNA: TGTGCCAGCAGCCAATCAATCCATCCAGAAGATACGCAGTATTTT
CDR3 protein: CASSQSIHPEDTQYF

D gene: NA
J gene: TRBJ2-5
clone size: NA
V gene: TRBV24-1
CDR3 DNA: TGTGCCACCTCAAGCTTCGAGACCCAGTACTTC
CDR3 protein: CATSSFETQYF

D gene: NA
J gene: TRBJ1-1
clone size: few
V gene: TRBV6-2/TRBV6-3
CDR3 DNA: TGTGCCAGCATCCCCGTGGACTACACTGAAGCTTTCTTT
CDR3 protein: CASIPVDYTEAFF

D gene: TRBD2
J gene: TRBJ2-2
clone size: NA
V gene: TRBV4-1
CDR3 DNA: TGCGCCAGCAGCCAAGTCGCTAGCGGGGACTCGAACACCGGGGAGCTGTTTTTT
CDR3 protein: CASSQVASGDSNTGELFF

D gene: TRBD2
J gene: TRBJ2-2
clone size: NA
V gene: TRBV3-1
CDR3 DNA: TGTGCCAGCACCAGGACTAGCGGGAGTTTCGACACCGGGGAGCTGTTTTTT
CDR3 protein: CASTRTSGSFDTGELFF

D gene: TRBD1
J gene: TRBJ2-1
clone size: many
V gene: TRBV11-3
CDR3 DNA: TGTGCCAGCAGCTTGACAGGGCAGGGCGTGGATGAGCAGTTCTTC
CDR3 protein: CASSLTGQGVDEQFF

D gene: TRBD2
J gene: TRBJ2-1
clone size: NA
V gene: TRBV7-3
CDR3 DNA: TGTGCCAGCAGCCCCCTCGGGGGTGGACTAGCGGGAGACGATGAGCAGTTCTTC
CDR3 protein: CASSPLGGGLAGDDEQFF

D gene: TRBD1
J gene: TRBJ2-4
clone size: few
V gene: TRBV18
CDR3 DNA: TGTGCCAGCTCACTCCAGGGGGCGCAACGGAACATTCAGTACTTC
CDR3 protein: CASSLQGAQRNIQYF

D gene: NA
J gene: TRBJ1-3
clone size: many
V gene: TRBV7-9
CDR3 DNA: TGTGCCAGCAGCCCGCGCGACAGCTTTGGAAACACCATATATTTT
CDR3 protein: CASSPRDSFGNTIYF

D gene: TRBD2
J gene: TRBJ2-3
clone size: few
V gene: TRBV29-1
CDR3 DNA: TGCAGCGTCTACCGGACTAGCGGGCCATTCACAGATACGCAGTATTTT
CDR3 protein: CSVYRTSGPFTDTQYF

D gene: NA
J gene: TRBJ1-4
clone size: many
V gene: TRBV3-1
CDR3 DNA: TGTGCCAGCAGCCAAGGGTCCTCAAATGAAAAACTGTTTTTT
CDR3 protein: CASSQGSSNEKLFF

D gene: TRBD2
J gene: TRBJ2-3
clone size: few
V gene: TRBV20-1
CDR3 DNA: TGCAGTGCTCATAGAATGACTAGCGGCCTCACAGATACGCAGTATTTT
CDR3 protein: CSAHRMTSGLTDTQYF

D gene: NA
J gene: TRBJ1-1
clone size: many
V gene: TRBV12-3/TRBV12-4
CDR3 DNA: TGTGCCAGCAGCCCAAGGGCGTTATTCGAAGCTTTCTTT
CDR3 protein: CASSPRALFEAFF

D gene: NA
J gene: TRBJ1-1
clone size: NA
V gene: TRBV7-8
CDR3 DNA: TGTGCCACCGGGAGGGAGGCGAACACTGAAGCTTTCTTT
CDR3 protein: CATGREANTEAFF

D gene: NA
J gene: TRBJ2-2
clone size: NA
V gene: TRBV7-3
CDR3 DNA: TGTGCCAGCAGCTTAGGTCCGACCTCCACCGGGGAGCTGTTTTTT
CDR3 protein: CASSLGPTSTGELFF

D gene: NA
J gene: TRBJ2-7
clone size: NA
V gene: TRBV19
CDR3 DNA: TGTGCCAGTAGCCCCTCTTTTGGGGGTACAGTCGACGAGCAGTACTTC
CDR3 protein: CASSPSFGGTVDEQYF

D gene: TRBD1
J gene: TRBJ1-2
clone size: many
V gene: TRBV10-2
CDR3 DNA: TGCGCCAGCAGTGAGGGACAGGGCTATGGCTACACCTTC
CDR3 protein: CASSEGQGYGYTF

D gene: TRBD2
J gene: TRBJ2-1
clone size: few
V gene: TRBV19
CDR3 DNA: TGTGCCAGTACCTTCGGGACTAGCGGGAGCTCCTACAATGAGCAGTTCTTC
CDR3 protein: CASTFGTSGSSYNEQFF

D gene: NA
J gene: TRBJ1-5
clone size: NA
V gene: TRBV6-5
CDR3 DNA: TGTGCCAGCAGTTACACCGCAGGACCCGGTCAGCCCCAGCATTTT
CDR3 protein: CASSYTAGPGQPQHF

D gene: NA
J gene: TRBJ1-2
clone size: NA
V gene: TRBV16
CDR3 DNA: TGTGCCAGCAGCCAATCCACAGTCTATGGCTACACCTTC
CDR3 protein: CASSQSTVYGYTF

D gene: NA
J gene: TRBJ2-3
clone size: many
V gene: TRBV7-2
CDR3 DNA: TGTGCCAGCAGCTTACAAAACACAGATACGCAGTATTTT
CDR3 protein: CASSLQNTDTQYF

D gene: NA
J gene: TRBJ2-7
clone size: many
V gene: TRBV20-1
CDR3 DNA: TGCAGTGCTGTCGACTCCTCCTACGAGCAGTACTTC
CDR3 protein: CSAVDSSYEQYF

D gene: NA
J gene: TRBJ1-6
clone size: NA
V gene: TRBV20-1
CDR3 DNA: TGCAGTGCTAGAGCACAGGGCCAGGCCTATAATTCACCCCTCCACTTT
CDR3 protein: CSARAQGQAYNSPLHF

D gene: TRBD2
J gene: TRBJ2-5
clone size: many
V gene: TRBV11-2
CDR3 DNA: TGTGCCAGCAGCTTGACTAGCCTTCGGGAGACCCAGTACTTC
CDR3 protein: CASSLTSLRETQYF

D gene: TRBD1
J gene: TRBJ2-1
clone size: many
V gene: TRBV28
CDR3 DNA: TGTGCCAGCAGTCAACAGGGGGCGGGTGAGCAGTTCTTC
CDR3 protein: CASSQQGAGEQFF

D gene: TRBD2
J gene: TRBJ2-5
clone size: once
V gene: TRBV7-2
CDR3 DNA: TGTGCCAGCAGCTACCCAAGACTAGCGGGAGAACAAGAGACCCAGTACTTC
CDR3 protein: CASSYPRLAGEQETQYF

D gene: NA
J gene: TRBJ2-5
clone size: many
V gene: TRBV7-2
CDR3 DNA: TGTGCCAGCAGCTTGGTCTACCGGGAGACCCAGTACTTC
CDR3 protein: CASSLVYRETQYF

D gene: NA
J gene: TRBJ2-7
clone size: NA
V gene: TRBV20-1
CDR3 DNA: TGCAGTGCTAGAGATCGGCTAGGCGAAATCCACGAGCAGTACTTC
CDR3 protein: CSARDRLGEIHEQYF

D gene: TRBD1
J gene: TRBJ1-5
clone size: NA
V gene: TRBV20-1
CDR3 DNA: TGCAGTGCTAGGACAGGGCATCAGCCCCAGCATTTT
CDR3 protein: CSARTGHQPQHF

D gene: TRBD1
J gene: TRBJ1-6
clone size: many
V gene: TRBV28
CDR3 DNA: TGTGCCAGCAGTGCGGGACAGGGGAAGGAATCACCCCTCCACTTT
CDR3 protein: CASSAGQGKESPLHF

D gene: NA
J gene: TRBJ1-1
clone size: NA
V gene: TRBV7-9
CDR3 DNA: TGTGCCAGCAGCCCCAGGGGCGGGGGGGATTTCTTT
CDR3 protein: CASSPRGGGDFF

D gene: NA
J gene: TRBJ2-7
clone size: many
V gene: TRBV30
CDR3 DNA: TGTGCCTGGAGTGGCGGCGGCGAGCAGTACTTC
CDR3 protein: CAWSGGGEQYF

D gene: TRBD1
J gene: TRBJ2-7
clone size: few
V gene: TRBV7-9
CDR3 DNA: TGTGCCAGCCGGACAGGGGCCGGCGAGCAGTACTTC
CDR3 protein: CASRTGAGEQYF

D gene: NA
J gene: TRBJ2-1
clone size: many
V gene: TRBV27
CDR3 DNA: TGTGCCAGCAGTTTCGAGACAGCGAGCTACAATGAGCAGTTCTTC
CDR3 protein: CASSFETASYNEQFF

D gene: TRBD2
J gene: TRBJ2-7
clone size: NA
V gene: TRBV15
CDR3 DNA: TGTGCCACCAGCAGAGAAGGGGCCCTAGCGGGAAATGCTTACGAGCAGTACTTC
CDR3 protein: CATSREGALAGNAYEQYF

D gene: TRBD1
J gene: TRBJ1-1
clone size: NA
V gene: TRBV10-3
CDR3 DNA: TGTGCCATCAGTGACAGGGGGCTCAGGACTGAAGCTTTCTTT
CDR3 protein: CAISDRGLRTEAFF

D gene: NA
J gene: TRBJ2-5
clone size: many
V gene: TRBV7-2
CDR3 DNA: TGTGCCAGCAGCTTAAGGGACGGCAGTAGGGAGACCCAGTACTTC
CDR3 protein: CASSLRDGSRETQYF

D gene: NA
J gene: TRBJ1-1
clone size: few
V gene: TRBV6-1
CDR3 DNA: TGTGCCAGCAGACCAACACAGGGTTCCACTGAAGCTTTCTTT
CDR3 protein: CASRPTQGSTEAFF

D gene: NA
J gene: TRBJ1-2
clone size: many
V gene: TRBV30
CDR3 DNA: TGTGCCTGGAGTATGGGGAACGGCTACACCTTC
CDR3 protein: CAWSMGNGYTF

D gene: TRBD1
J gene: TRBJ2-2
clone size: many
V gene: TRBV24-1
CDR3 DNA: TGTGCCACAAGCCAGGGACAGGGCGTCACCGGGGAGCTGTTTTTT
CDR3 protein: CATSQGQGVTGELFF